These 32 T cell receptor beta chains originate from one sample sequenced in a study of cytomegalovirus exposure and HLA in healthy donors. Only in-frame clones appear in the TCRdb table, and some are missing; sequencing was by immunoSEQ multiplex PCR. The table lists more than 95,000 clones, around 94% of them singletons. The sample was PBMCs. The source of these receptors is a woman between 18 and 29 years old in good health and CMV-seronegative.

V and J are TRBV6-1 and TRBJ1-2, with D tentatively TRBD1 (5 bases). The CDR3 is made up of 15 amino acids. Germline CDR1 and CDR2: MNHNS and SASEGT. V dropped 7 bases and J dropped 4 bases, with 19 bases sitting between them. Here the CDR3 reads CASTQAGGGLYGYTF. The CDR3 coding sequence is TGTGCCAGCACCCAAGCGGGGGGAGGACTCTATGGCTACACCTTC.

The sample holds one count of this clone. This chain links TRBV10-2 with TRBJ1-6, with D tentatively TRBD1 (5 bases). This CDR3 has 13 amino acids. Trimming pared 2 bases from V and 11 bases from J, leaving 10 bases between. CDR1 is WSHSY and CDR2 is SAAADI in the germline V gene. The CDR3 loop is CASSEEGDPPLHF. In nucleotides, the CDR3 is TGCGCCAGCAGTGAGGAAGGGGATCCACCCCTCCACTTT.

This clone occurred once. J is TRBJ1-1 and V is TRBV29-1; D call uncertain. Between the trimmed V and J ends, which lost 5 bases and 1 base, there was a span of 8 bases. Per germline, CDR1 SQVTM and CDR2 ANQGSEA. The CDR3 runs to 12 residues. The CDR3 bases are TGCAGCGTTATGGACTGGAACACTGAAGCTTTCTTT. Its translation is CSVMDWNTEAFF.

The V and J genes are TRBV6-1 and TRBJ2-4; D gene uncertain. Per germline, CDR1 MNHNS and CDR2 SASEGT. The V end lost 8 bases, the J end lost 6 bases, and 14 bases lay between the germline ends. The CDR3 has 13 amino acids. CDR3 region: CASRVGDRNIQYF. The CDR3 DNA follows: TGTGCCAGCCGGGTCGGAGACCGAAACATTCAGTACTTC.

The gene calls are TRBV28 and TRBJ1-1; 8 bases are shared with TRBD1. This CDR3 has 15 amino acids. Trimming cost V 5 bases and J 5 bases; bases outside gene matches: 10. The germline V gene has CDR1 MDHEN and CDR2 SYDVKM. The CDR3 DNA follows: TGTGCCAGCAGTATCGGACAGGGTGGTAGGACTGAAGCTTTCTTT. It is translated as CASSIGQGGRTEAFF.

The chain has TRBV5-1 and TRBJ1-2; D may be TRBD1 (6 bases). This CDR3 has 15 residues. V was clipped by 3 bases and J by 2 bases, with 14 bases between them. Germline V CDR1 and CDR2: SGHRS, YFSETQ. CDR3 sequence reads: CASSSGSTGNYGYTF. As DNA, the CDR3 is TGCGCCAGCAGCTCTGGCTCGACAGGAAACTATGGCTACACCTTC.

The chain is built from TRBV5-4 and TRBJ2-7, with TRBD2 matching 7 bases. V lost 0 bases and J lost 10; bases outside the gene matches: 19. Germline lookup yields CDR1 SGHNT and CDR2 YYREEE (reference sequence). The CDR3 has 17 residues. CDR3 bases: TGTGCCAGCAGCTTGGCCCTCGGCGGGAGCGATTCCGCGGTTCAGTACTTC. Encoded protein: CASSLALGGSDSAVQYF.

The V gene is TRBV7-2, the J gene TRBJ2-7; 9 bases are a match to TRBD1. CDR3 length equals 14 residues. CDR1 and CDR2 from the germline V gene are SGHTA and FQGNSA. The V segment lost 4 bases and the J segment 3 bases; nucleotides outside the gene matches: 4. CDR3 protein: CASSSRTGDYEQYF. CDR3 bases: TGTGCCAGCAGCTCCCGGACAGGGGACTACGAGCAGTACTTC.

The chain recombines TRBV2 with TRBJ2-1; D is undetermined. From germline, CDR1 is SNHLY and CDR2 FYNNEI. The V gene lost 5 bases and the J gene lost 2 bases, with 13 bases spanning the gap. The CDR3 extends over 15 amino acids. The CDR3 is CASSPEKGAYNEQFF. The CDR3 DNA follows: TGTGCCAGCAGTCCTGAAAAAGGAGCCTACAATGAGCAGTTCTTC.

The J gene is TRBJ2-1, the V gene TRBV28; D gene uncertain. The V gene's germline CDR1 is MDHEN and CDR2 SYDVKM. The CDR3 covers 14 residues. V dropped 6 bases and J dropped 0 bases, with 9 bases sitting between them. The CDR3 loop reads CASSPFYSYNEQFF. The CDR3 nucleotides read TGTGCCAGCAGCCCTTTTTACTCCTACAATGAGCAGTTCTTC.

This chain joins TRBV28 and TRBJ1-4; D gene uncertain. CDR1 is MDHEN, CDR2 SYDVKM, per germline. V lost 5 bases to trimming and J lost 0 bases, with 13 bases between them. CDR3 length: 16 amino acids. CDR3: CASSDQEDATNEKLFF. The CDR3 DNA sequence: TGTGCCAGCAGTGATCAGGAAGATGCAACTAATGAAAAACTGTTTTTT.

CDR3 sequence reads: CASSLAPPGHEQYF. Written as DNA, the CDR3 is TGTGCCAGCAGTTTAGCTCCCCCAGGGCATGAGCAGTACTTC. The chain has TRBV28 and TRBJ2-7; a weak D match, TRBD1 (5 bases). V was trimmed by 2 bases and J by 7 bases, leaving 15 bases between them. Germline CDR1 MDHEN, CDR2 SYDVKM. The CDR3 is made up of 14 amino acids.

Written as DNA, the CDR3 is TGTGCCAGTAGCCCGAAGACGGGAGGGCCGAGTGAGCAGTTCTTC. This encodes CASSPKTGGPSEQFF. The chain is built from TRBV19 and TRBJ2-1; the match to TRBD2 covers 8 bases. With V trimmed by 6 bases and J by 9 bases, 13 bases remained unmatched. The CDR3 sequence is 15 residues long. In germline, CDR1 is LNHDA, CDR2 SQIVND (reference sequence).

V is TRBV4-1 and J is TRBJ1-4; D not certain. Germline CDR1 reads MGHRA; CDR2 reads YSYEKL. The germline V and J ends were trimmed by 4 bases and 8 bases, with 17 bases remaining between them. The CDR3 has 15 amino acids. The CDR3 here is CASSPTRGWGEKLFF. In DNA, the CDR3 is TGCGCCAGCAGCCCCACGCGAGGGTGGGGAGAAAAACTGTTTTTT.

The V and J genes are TRBV2 and TRBJ1-5, with 7 bases lining up with TRBD1. Trimming removed 5 bases from V and 0 bases from J; junction bases left unmatched: 4. The CDR3 has 15 residues. Per germline, CDR1 SNHLY and CDR2 FYNNEI. CDR3 region: CASSPDRDSNQPQHF. The CDR3 nucleotides are TGTGCCAGCAGTCCAGACAGGGATAGCAATCAGCCCCAGCATTTT. Using reference TRBV2 and TRBJ1-5 for the parts outside the CDR3, the full variable domain is EPEVTQTPSHQVTQMGQEVILRCVPISNHLYFYWYRQILGQKVEFLVSFYNNEISEKSEIFDDQFSVERPDGSNFTLKIRSTKLEDSAMYFCASSPDRDSNQPQHFGDGTRLSIL.

This rearrangement joins TRBV29-1 to TRBJ2-1, with 8 bases lining up with TRBD1. Germline CDR1 and CDR2: SQVTM and ANQGSEA. The V segment lost 7 bases and the J segment 7 bases; nucleotides outside the gene matches: 12. The CDR3 loop spans 14 amino acids. The CDR3 region is CSASGQGAVNEQFF. CDR3 DNA sequence: TGCAGCGCATCGGGGCAGGGGGCCGTTAATGAGCAGTTCTTC.

The rearrangement uses TRBV7-9 and TRBJ1-6; 7 positions match TRBD1. The V and J ends lost 4 bases and 9 bases, in that order; junction bases with no gene match: 15. The V gene's germline CDR1 is SEHNR and CDR2 FQNEAQ (reference sequence). This CDR3 contains 17 residues. CDR3 sequence: CASSSTQGEPVGSPLHF. DNA for the CDR3: TGTGCCAGCAGCTCCACCCAGGGGGAGCCAGTTGGTTCACCCCTCCACTTT.

The J gene is TRBJ1-2, the V gene TRBV7-9, with 7 bases fitting TRBD1. Germline loops: CDR1 SEHNR, CDR2 FQNEAQ (reference sequence). The CDR3 has 15 amino acids. V gave up 5 bases and J gave up 5 bases; unmatched junction bases: 11. This CDR3 reads CASSIGQAETYGYTF. The CDR3 DNA reads as TGTGCCAGCAGCATCGGACAGGCGGAAACTTATGGCTACACCTTC.

Notes on this clone: The junction shows a germline mismatch at one end, possibly a read error. This rearrangement joins TRBV6-6 to TRBJ2-2; D possibly corresponds to TRBD2 (5 bases). CDR1 is MNHNY, CDR2 SVGAGI, per germline (reference sequence). The CDR3 length is 16 residues. The CDR3 nucleotides read TGTGCCAGCAGCCTACATAGGCTAGCTCCCACCGGAGAGCTGTTTTTT. Amino acid sequence: CASSLHRLAPTGELFF.

CDR3 in amino acids: CASSTGQGSRAFF. The CDR3 nucleotides read TGTGCCAGCAGCACCGGACAGGGGTCCAGGGCTTTCTTT. The V call is TRBV7-9, the J call TRBJ1-1; 9 nucleotides align to TRBD1. This CDR3 spans 13 amino acids. Trimming removed 5 bases from V and 11 bases from J; junction bases left unmatched: 9. Germline V gene sequence: CDR1 SEHNR, CDR2 FQNEAQ (reference sequence).

V usage is TRBV2 and J usage is TRBJ2-5; D not certain. Trimming removed 7 bases at V and 3 bases at J, with 12 bases between. The germline V gene has CDR1 SNHLY and CDR2 FYNNEI. The CDR3 extends over 13 amino acids. The DNA for the CDR3 is TGTGCCAGCACTGTACCCAGTAAAGAGACCCAGTACTTC. Protein: CASTVPSKETQYF.

The gene calls are TRBV7-2 and TRBJ2-1, with TRBD2 identical over 7 bases. The CDR3 runs to 15 residues. Trimming removed 5 bases from V and 7 bases from J; junction bases left unmatched: 11. CDR1 SGHTA and CDR2 FQGNSA come from the germline V gene. As DNA, the CDR3 is TGTGCCAGCAGCGCACGATGGGACTACTCTAATGAGCAGTTCTTC. Residues: CASSARWDYSNEQFF.

The rearrangement uses TRBV11-2 and TRBJ1-1; no clear D gene. Trimming left V 5 bases short and J 0 bases short, with 10 bases between. The CDR3 is 14 residues long. Germline V gene lookup returns CDR1 SGHAT and CDR2 FQNNGV. This CDR3 reads CASSHIRMNTEAFF. In DNA form, the CDR3 reads TGTGCCAGCAGCCATATCAGGATGAACACTGAAGCTTTCTTT.

This chain connects TRBV7-9 to TRBJ2-7, with 8 bases fitting TRBD2. Germline assignment: CDR1 SEHNR and CDR2 FQNEAQ (reference sequence). Losses at the gene ends were 5 bases for V and 2 bases for J; bases not matched to a gene: 8. CDR3 length: 15 amino acids. CDR3 DNA sequence: TGTGCCAGCAGCGATCCGGGACTAGTCCCCTACGAGCAGTACTTC. Translation gives CASSDPGLVPYEQYF.

This sequence joins TRBV6-5 and TRBJ1-1, with D maybe TRBD1 (6 bases). Germline values: CDR1 MNHEY, CDR2 SVGAGI. The CDR3 covers 13 residues. The V gene lost 6 bases and the J gene lost 4 bases, with 12 bases spanning the gap. The CDR3 loop reads CASRTGFSTEAFF. The CDR3 DNA follows: TGTGCCAGCAGAACAGGGTTTAGCACTGAAGCTTTCTTT.

The chain has TRBV10-3 and TRBJ2-1, with 7 positions matching TRBD2. J was trimmed by 1 base and V by 6 bases; bases with no gene match: 9. Germline CDR1 reads ENHRY; CDR2 reads SYGVKD. The CDR3 is 16 amino acids. In DNA form, the CDR3 reads TGTGCCATCAGCGGGGGAGGGACTACTTCCTACAATGAGCAGTTCTTC. Translated: CAISGGGTTSYNEQFF.

The V and J genes are TRBV19 and TRBJ1-2; D unresolved. The germline V gene encodes CDR1 LNHDA and CDR2 SQIVND (reference sequence). The CDR3 has 15 residues. V was shortened by 5 bases and J by 2 bases, with 15 bases between the two germline ends. This CDR3 is CASSARVGVNYGYTF. The CDR3 coding sequence is TGTGCCAGTAGTGCGCGCGTAGGAGTGAACTATGGCTACACCTTC. Supplemented by reference TRBV19 and TRBJ1-2, the full variable domain reads DGGITQSPKYLFRKEGQNVTLSCEQNLNHDAMYWYRQDPGQGLRLIYYSQIVNDFQKGDIAEGYSVSREKKESFPLTVTSAQKNPTAFYLCASSARVGVNYGYTFGSGTRLTVV.

The CDR3 bases are TGTGCCAGCAGCCAAGGGACAGCCGGAGGCTACACCTTC. Residues: CASSQGTAGGYTF. The chain combines TRBV6-5 with TRBJ1-2; 7 nucleotides agree with TRBD1. Germline loops: CDR1 MNHEY, CDR2 SVGAGI. V shed 6 bases, J shed 8 bases, and the junction held 9 bases outside the gene matches. The CDR3 spans 13 residues.

The chain has TRBV19 and TRBJ1-1; D call uncertain. V lost 6 bases to trimming and J lost 3 bases, with 8 bases between them. In germline, CDR1 is LNHDA, CDR2 SQIVND (reference sequence). The CDR3 is 12 amino acids. CDR3 nucleotides: TGTGCCAGTAGCCAACAGTACACTGAAGCTTTCTTT. It yields the protein CASSQQYTEAFF.

The chain couples TRBV12-5 to TRBJ2-7; 8 positions agree with TRBD1. Unmatched junction bases numbered 8, after V lost 4 bases and J lost 3 bases. The CDR3 runs to 15 residues. Germline lookup yields CDR1 LGHNT and CDR2 FRNRAP. The CDR3 sequence: CASGSPGTGHYEQYF. The CDR3 DNA sequence: TGTGCTAGTGGTTCCCCCGGGACAGGCCACTACGAGCAGTACTTC.

The genes are TRBV5-1 and TRBJ2-7; 7 bases map to TRBD1. Germline-derived CDR1 and CDR2 are SGHRS and YFSETQ. Trimming took 4 bases from V and 7 from J; bases not matched to a gene: 8. The CDR3 extends over 13 amino acids. The CDR3 DNA sequence: TGCGCCAGCAGCGACGGGACAGAAGGGGAGCAGTACTTC. Protein sequence: CASSDGTEGEQYF.

DNA of the CDR3: TGTGCCAGCATCCAACAGGGTACGAACACCGGGGAGCTGTTTTTT. Translating gives CASIQQGTNTGELFF. The chain carries TRBV7-2 and TRBJ2-2, with a tentative D call TRBD1 (6 bases). Per germline, CDR1 SGHTA and CDR2 FQGNSA. The CDR3 covers 15 residues. Between the trimmed V and J ends, which lost 7 bases and 0 bases, there was a span of 12 bases.